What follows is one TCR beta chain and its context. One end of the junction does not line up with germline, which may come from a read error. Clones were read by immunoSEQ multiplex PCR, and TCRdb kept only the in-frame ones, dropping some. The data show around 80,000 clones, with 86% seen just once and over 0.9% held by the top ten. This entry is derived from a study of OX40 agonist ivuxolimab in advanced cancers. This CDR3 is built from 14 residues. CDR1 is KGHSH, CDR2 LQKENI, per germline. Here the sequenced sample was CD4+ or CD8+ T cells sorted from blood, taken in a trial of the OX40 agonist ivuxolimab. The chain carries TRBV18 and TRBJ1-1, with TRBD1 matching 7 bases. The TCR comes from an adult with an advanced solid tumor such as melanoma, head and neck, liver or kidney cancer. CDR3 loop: CAGSPGTANTEAFF. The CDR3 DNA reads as TGTGCCGGCTCACCCGGGACAGCGAACACTGAAGCTTTCTTT.